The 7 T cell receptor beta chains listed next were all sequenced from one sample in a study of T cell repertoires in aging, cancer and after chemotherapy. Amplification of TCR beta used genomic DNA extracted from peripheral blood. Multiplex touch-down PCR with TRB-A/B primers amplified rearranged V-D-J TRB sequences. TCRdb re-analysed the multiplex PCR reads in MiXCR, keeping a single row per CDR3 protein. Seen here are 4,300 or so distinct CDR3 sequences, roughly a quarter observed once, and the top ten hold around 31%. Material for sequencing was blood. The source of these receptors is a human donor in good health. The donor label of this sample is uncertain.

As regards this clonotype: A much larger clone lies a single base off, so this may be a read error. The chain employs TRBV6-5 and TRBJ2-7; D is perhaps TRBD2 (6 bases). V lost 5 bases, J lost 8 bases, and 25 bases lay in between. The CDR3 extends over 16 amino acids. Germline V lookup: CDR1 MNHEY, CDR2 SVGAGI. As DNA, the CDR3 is TGTGCCAGCAGTCCCTACCTAGCGTCCGCTATCCCGAAGCAGTACTTC. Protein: CASSPYLASAIPKQYF.

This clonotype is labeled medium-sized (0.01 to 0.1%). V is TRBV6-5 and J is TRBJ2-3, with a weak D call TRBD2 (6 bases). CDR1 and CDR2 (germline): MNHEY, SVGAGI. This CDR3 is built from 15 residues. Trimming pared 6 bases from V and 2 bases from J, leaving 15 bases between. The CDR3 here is CASSPVGGITDTQYF. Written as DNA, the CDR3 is TGTGCCAGCAGCCCCGTTGGAGGGATCACAGATACGCAGTATTTT.

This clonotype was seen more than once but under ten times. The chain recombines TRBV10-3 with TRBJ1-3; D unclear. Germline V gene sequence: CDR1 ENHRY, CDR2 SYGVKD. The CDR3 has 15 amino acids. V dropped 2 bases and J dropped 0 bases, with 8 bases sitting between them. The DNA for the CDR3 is TGTGCCATCAGTGAGCCGACGGGCTCTGGAAACACCATATATTTT. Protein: CAISEPTGSGNTIYF.

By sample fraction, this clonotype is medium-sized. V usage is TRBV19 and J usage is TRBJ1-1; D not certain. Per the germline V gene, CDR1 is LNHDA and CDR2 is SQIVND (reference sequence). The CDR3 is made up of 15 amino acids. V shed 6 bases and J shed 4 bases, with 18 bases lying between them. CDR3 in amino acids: CASSRAGGLSTEAFF. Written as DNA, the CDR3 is TGTGCCAGTAGCCGGGCGGGCGGCCTATCCACTGAAGCTTTCTTT.

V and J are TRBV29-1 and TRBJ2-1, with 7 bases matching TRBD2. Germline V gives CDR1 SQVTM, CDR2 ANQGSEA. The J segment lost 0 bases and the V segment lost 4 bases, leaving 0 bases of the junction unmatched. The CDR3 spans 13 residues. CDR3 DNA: TGCAGCGTTGGGACTAGCTCCTACAATGAGCAGTTCTTC. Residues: CSVGTSSYNEQFF.

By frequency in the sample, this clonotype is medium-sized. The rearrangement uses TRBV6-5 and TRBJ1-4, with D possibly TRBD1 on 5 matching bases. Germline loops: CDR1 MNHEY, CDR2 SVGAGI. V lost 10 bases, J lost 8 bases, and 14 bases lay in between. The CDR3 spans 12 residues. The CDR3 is CATGGVREKLFF. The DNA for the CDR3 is TGTGCCACGGGGGGGGTGCGCGAAAAACTGTTTTTT.

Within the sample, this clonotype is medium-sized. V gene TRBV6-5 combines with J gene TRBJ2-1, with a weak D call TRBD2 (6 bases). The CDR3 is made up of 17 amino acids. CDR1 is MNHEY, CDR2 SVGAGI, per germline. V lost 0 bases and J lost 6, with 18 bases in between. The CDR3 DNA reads TGTGCCAGCAGTTACTCCTTGGCAGGGAGGCGCCCCAATGAGCAGTTCTTC. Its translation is CASSYSLAGRRPNEQFF.